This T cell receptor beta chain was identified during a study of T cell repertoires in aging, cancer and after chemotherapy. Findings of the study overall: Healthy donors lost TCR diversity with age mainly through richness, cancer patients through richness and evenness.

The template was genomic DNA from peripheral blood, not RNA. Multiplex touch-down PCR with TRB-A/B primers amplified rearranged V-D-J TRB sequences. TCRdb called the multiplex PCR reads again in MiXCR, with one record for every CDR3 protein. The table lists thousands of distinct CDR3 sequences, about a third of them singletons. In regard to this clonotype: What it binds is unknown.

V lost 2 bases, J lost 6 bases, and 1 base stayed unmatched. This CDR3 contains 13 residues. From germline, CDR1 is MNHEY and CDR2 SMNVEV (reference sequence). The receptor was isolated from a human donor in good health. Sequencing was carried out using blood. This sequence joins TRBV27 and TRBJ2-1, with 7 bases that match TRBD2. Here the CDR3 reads CASSLRTSNEQFF. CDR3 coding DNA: TGTGCCAGCAGTTTACGGACTAGCAATGAGCAGTTCTTC.